This T cell receptor (beta chain) was obtained from a study of glioma-infiltrating T cells after dendritic cell vaccination. Background on the study: Treatment, given 2003 to 2012, was autologous tumor lysate-pulsed dendritic cell vaccination. Dendritic cell vaccine was injected intradermally three times, biweekly.

The primer mix had 60 V beta and 13 J beta primers. Profiled with immunoSEQ multiplex PCR; TCRdb holds only in-frame clones, not every one. The sample yields fewer than 50,000 clones, over 75% seen once. Blood PBMC samples: pre-vaccination, two weeks post third vaccination, and at tumor progression. The length of the CDR3 is 16 residues. The J segment lost 0 bases and the V segment lost 5 bases, leaving 8 bases of the junction unmatched. Germline assignment: CDR1 SGHAT and CDR2 FQNNGV. The sequencing used blood, collected before dendritic cell vaccination. This chain connects TRBV11-2 to TRBJ2-3; the match to TRBD1 covers 7 bases. The sequence derives from a human donor with glioblastoma. CDR3 amino acids: CASSPPWDSSTDTQYF. In DNA form, the CDR3 reads TGTGCCAGCAGCCCCCCCTGGGACAGTAGCACAGATACGCAGTATTTT. The entire variable domain, with the rest obtained from reference TRBV11-2 and TRBJ2-3, is as follows: EAGVAQSPRYKIIEKRQSVAFWCNPISGHATLYWYQQILGQGPKLLIQFQNNGVVDDSQLPKDRFSAERLKGVDSTLKIQPAKLEDSAVYLCASSPPWDSSTDTQYFGPGTRLTVL.